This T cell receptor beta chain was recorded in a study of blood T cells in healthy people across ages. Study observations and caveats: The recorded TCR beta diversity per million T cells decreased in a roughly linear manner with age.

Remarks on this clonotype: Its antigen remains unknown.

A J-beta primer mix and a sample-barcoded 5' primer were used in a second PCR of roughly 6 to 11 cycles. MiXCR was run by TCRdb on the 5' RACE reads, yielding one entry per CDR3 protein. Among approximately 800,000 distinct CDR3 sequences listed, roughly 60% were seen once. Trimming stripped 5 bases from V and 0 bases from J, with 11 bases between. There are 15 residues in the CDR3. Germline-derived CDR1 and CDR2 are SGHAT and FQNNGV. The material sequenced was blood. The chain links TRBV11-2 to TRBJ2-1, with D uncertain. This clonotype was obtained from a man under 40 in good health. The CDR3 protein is CASSPRLSSYNEQFF. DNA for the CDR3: TGTGCCAGCAGCCCTCGCTTGAGCTCCTACAATGAGCAGTTCTTC.